What follows are 4 T cell receptor beta chains derived from one specimen sequenced in a study of T cell responses to AZD1222 COVID-19 vaccine. Profiled with immunoSEQ multiplex PCR; TCRdb holds only in-frame clones, not every one. The sample lists fewer than 200,000 clones, approximately 92% occurring once. Sequencing was performed on peripheral blood, taken on day 0 of AZD1222 vaccination. Source of these receptors: an adult in good health.

J is TRBJ1-6 and V is TRBV9, with TRBD1 as a possible D gene (6 bases). With 3 bases removed from V and 0 bases from J, the gap between germline ends came to 13 bases. Germline values: CDR1 SGDLS, CDR2 YYNGEE. This CDR3 region has 17 residues. CDR3 protein: CASSGRDTSSYNSPLHF. The CDR3 DNA reads TGTGCCAGCAGCGGCCGGGACACGAGCTCCTATAATTCACCCCTCCACTTT.

As concerns this clone: Other DNA variants within this sample encode the same CDR3. J is TRBJ1-2 and V is TRBV5-1, with a tentative D call TRBD1 (5 bases). V lost 4 bases to trimming and J lost 7 bases, with 14 bases between them. This CDR3 has 13 amino acids. Germline V gene data show CDR1 as SGHRS and CDR2 as YFSETQ. The CDR3: CASSRDTQGGYTF. The CDR3 DNA follows: TGCGCCAGCAGCCGCGACACGCAGGGTGGCTACACCTTC.

The chain links TRBV9 to TRBJ2-7; perhaps TRBD1 as D (6 bases). V was clipped by 3 bases and J by 3 bases, with 16 bases between them. The germline CDR1 and CDR2 sequences are SGDLS and YYNGEE. This CDR3 contains 15 residues. In nucleotides, the CDR3 is TGTGCCAGCAGCGCTTCACAGGGATGGGACTACGAGCAGTACTTC. This sequence encodes CASSASQGWDYEQYF.

The rearrangement uses TRBV7-8 and TRBJ1-2; 10 nucleotides align to TRBD1. This CDR3 has 16 amino acids. Germline V gene sequence: CDR1 SGHVS, CDR2 FQNEAQ. The ends lost 5 bases at V and 8 bases at J; junction bases unmatched: 14. CDR3 sequence reads: CASSQPAGTGDRGYTF. The CDR3 DNA sequence: TGTGCCAGCAGCCAACCTGCGGGGACAGGGGATAGGGGCTACACCTTC.